These 16 T cell receptor beta chains share one sample of origin, sequenced in a study of cytomegalovirus exposure and HLA in healthy donors. Sequenced by immunoSEQ multiplex PCR; TCRdb stores in-frame clones only, minus some. The sample lists some 340,000 clones, approximately 90% seen once, with more than 0.9% in the top ten. Input material: PBMCs. The source of these receptors is a woman under 40 in good health and CMV-seropositive.

The chain is built from TRBV15 and TRBJ2-6; D gene unclear. The germline CDR1 and CDR2 sequences are LNHNV and YYDKDF (reference sequence). The CDR3 has 14 amino acids. V was cut by 5 bases and J by 0 bases, with 5 bases left in between. CDR3: CATSGASGANVLTF. CDR3 DNA: TGTGCCACCAGCGGAGCCTCTGGGGCCAACGTCCTGACTTTC.

The V gene is TRBV28, the J gene TRBJ1-2; possibly TRBD1 for D (5 bases). Germline-derived CDR1 and CDR2 are MDHEN and SYDVKM. Trimming cost V 8 bases and J 6 bases, with 19 bases left between them. The CDR3 has 14 amino acids. The CDR3: CASWGPLLRDGYTF. CDR3 bases: TGTGCCAGCTGGGGACCGCTACTTCGGGATGGCTACACCTTC.

The V call is TRBV7-3, the J call TRBJ1-6, with 7 bases identical to TRBD1. CDR1 is SGHTA, CDR2 FQGTGA, per germline. V was pared by 5 bases and J by 7 bases, with 8 bases of the junction left unmatched. The CDR3 totals 15 residues. The CDR3: CASSQFGTANSPLHF. The CDR3 DNA is TGTGCCAGCAGCCAATTTGGGACAGCAAATTCACCCCTCCACTTT. Based on the CDR3 plus reference TRBV7-3 and TRBJ1-6, the full variable domain is GAGVSQTPSNKVTEKGKYVELRCDPISGHTALYWYRQSLGQGPEFLIYFQGTGAADDSGLPNDRFFAVRPEGSVSTLKIQRTERGDSAVYLCASSQFGTANSPLHFGNGTRLTVT.

The chain joins TRBV7-2 to TRBJ2-1; no clear D. The V and J ends lost 7 bases and 6 bases respectively, with 16 bases between them. The CDR3 runs to 14 residues. Germline V gives CDR1 SGHTA, CDR2 FQGNSA. The CDR3 nucleotides are TGTGCCAGCACCTTCGGTCGGTCAGTCAATGAGCAGTTCTTC. Its translation: CASTFGRSVNEQFF.

Comments on this clone: Different DNA sequences within this sample yield the same CDR3. This chain links TRBV30 with TRBJ2-1; weak D call: TRBD2 (6 bases). The CDR3 loop spans 14 amino acids. Germline assignment: CDR1 GTSNPN and CDR2 SVGIG (reference sequence). The ends were cut back, 0 bases at V and 5 bases at J, with 11 bases in the middle. The CDR3 loop is CAWSVGGRDNEQFF. The CDR3 nucleotides read TGTGCCTGGAGTGTAGGAGGGCGGGACAATGAGCAGTTCTTC.

This clone was seen a handful of times. The chain combines TRBV6-5 with TRBJ2-2; D remains unclear. The germline V gene encodes CDR1 MNHEY and CDR2 SVGAGI. With 6 bases removed from V and 4 bases from J, the gap between germline ends came to 15 bases. The CDR3 runs to 15 residues. The CDR3 region is CASSSSKKGTGELFF. DNA of the CDR3: TGTGCCAGCAGCTCGAGCAAAAAGGGCACCGGGGAGCTGTTTTTT.

This chain uses TRBV28 with TRBJ1-6; D not certain. Germline values: CDR1 MDHEN, CDR2 SYDVKM. V lost 6 bases and J lost 0, with 12 bases in between. The CDR3 covers 16 residues. CDR3 sequence (DNA): TGTGCCAGCAGGGAGCGCTCGAGCTCCTATAATTCACCCCTCCACTTT. Translating gives CASRERSSSYNSPLHF.

The genes are TRBV7-8 and TRBJ2-7; tentatively, D is TRBD2 (6 bases). V lost 6 bases, J lost 2 bases, and 17 bases lay in between. Germline CDR1 SGHVS, CDR2 FQNEAQ. The CDR3 consists of 15 residues. The CDR3 is CASRPGDRGPYEQYF. Here the CDR3 DNA reads TGTGCCAGCAGGCCGGGAGATAGAGGCCCCTACGAGCAGTACTTC.

About this clone: This specimen includes other DNA sequences encoding the same CDR3. This chain uses TRBV20-1 with TRBJ2-7; no clear D gene. Trimming stripped 3 bases from V and 3 bases from J, with 6 bases between. CDR1 and CDR2 (germline): DFQATT, SNEGSKA (reference sequence). This CDR3 has 11 residues. The CDR3 DNA reads TGCAGTGCTAGGCCCGACTACGAGCAGTACTTC. Amino acids: CSARPDYEQYF.

V gene TRBV27 combines with J gene TRBJ2-1; D call uncertain. The V gene lost 4 bases and the J gene lost 4 bases, with 11 bases spanning the gap. This CDR3 spans 14 amino acids. Germline V gene data show CDR1 as MNHEY and CDR2 as SMNVEV (reference sequence). CDR3 DNA sequence: TGTGCCAGCAGTTCCGAGATGAAGTACAATGAGCAGTTCTTC. Its translation: CASSSEMKYNEQFF.

The chain has TRBV30 and TRBJ1-1; 9 bases align to TRBD1. CDR1 is GTSNPN, CDR2 SVGIG, per germline (reference sequence). The CDR3 totals 13 residues. CDR3 sequence reads: CAWHRGPNTEAFF. DNA of the CDR3: TGTGCGTGGCACAGGGGGCCGAACACTGAAGCTTTCTTT.

This chain connects TRBV28 to TRBJ1-3, with a tentative D call TRBD1 (6 bases). Germline V gene sequence: CDR1 MDHEN, CDR2 SYDVKM. V lost 3 bases to trimming and J lost 3 bases, with 12 bases between them. CDR3 length: 15 residues. The CDR3 loop reads CASSFNRALGNTIYF. The CDR3 nucleotides are TGTGCCAGCAGTTTTAACAGGGCTCTTGGAAACACCATATATTTT.

J is TRBJ1-4 and V is TRBV15, with D possibly TRBD1 on 6 matching bases. Trimming removed 7 bases at V and 1 base at J, with 19 bases between. This CDR3 has 17 amino acids. Germline CDR1 and CDR2: LNHNV and YYDKDF (reference sequence). For the CDR3, the DNA is TGTGCCACCATTCAAATCCCCGCAGGGGTAACTAATGAAAAACTGTTTTTT. It specifies CATIQIPAGVTNEKLFF. The full variable domain, its missing parts supplied by reference TRBV15 and TRBJ1-4, is DAMVIQNPRYQVTQFGKPVTLSCSQTLNHNVMYWYQQKSSQAPKLLFHYYDKDFNNEADTPDNFQSRRPNTSFCFLDIRSPGLGDTAMYLCATIQIPAGVTNEKLFFGSGTQLSVL.

The chain carries TRBV9 and TRBJ2-7; 10 bases align to TRBD1. Trimming cost V 3 bases and J 4 bases; bases outside gene matches: 4. The CDR3 length is 14 residues. Germline CDR1 reads SGDLS; CDR2 reads YYNGEE. The CDR3 DNA is TGTGCCAGCAGCGGCCGGGACAGGGGATACGAGCAGTACTTC. Protein sequence: CASSGRDRGYEQYF.

The rearrangement uses TRBV27 and TRBJ1-5; D may be TRBD1 (5 bases). V lost 6 bases to trimming and J lost 0 bases, with 9 bases between them. Germline assignment: CDR1 MNHEY and CDR2 SMNVEV (reference sequence). The CDR3 spans 14 residues. The CDR3 sequence: CASSQGYSNQPQHF. The CDR3, as DNA: TGTGCCAGCAGCCAGGGTTATAGCAATCAGCCCCAGCATTTT.

The genes are TRBV6-6 and TRBJ1-5, with a tentative D call TRBD1 (6 bases). This CDR3 region has 15 residues. The V end lost 6 bases, the J end lost 7 bases, and 19 bases lay between the germline ends. Germline V gene data show CDR1 as MNHNY and CDR2 as SVGAGI (reference sequence). The CDR3 here is CASRRTVDSGQPQHF. CDR3 bases: TGTGCCAGCAGACGGACAGTGGACTCCGGGCAGCCCCAGCATTTT.